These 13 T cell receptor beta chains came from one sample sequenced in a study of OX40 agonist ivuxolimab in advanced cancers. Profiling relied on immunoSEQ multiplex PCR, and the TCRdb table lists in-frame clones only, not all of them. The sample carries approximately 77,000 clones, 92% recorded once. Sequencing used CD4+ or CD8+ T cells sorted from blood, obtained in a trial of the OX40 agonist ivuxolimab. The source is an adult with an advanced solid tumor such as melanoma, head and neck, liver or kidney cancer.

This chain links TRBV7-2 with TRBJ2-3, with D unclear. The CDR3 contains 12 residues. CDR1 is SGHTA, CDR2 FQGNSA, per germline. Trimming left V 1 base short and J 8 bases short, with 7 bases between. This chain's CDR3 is CASSLDRGTQYF. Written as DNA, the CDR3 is TGTGCCAGCAGCTTAGACCGAGGTACGCAGTATTTT.

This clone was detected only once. This CDR3 reads CASSFKTVWYGYTF. CDR3 DNA sequence: TGTGCCAGCAGCTTTAAAACAGTTTGGTATGGCTACACCTTC. V and J are TRBV5-6 and TRBJ1-2; unclear D gene. CDR1 and CDR2 from the germline V gene are SGHDT and YYEEEE. The germline V and J ends were trimmed by 2 bases and 5 bases, with 13 bases remaining between them. The CDR3 extends over 14 amino acids. The whole variable domain, remainder taken from reference TRBV5-6 and TRBJ1-2, is DAGVTQSPTHLIKTRGQQVTLRCSPKSGHDTVSWYQQALGQGPQFIFQYYEEEERQRGNFPDRFSGHQFPNYSSELNVNALLLGDSALYLCASSFKTVWYGYTFGSGTRLTVV.

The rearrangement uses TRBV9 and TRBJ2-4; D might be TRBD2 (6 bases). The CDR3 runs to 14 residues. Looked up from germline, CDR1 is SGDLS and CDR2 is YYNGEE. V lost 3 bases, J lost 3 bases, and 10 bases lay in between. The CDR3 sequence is CASSAAGRKNIQYF. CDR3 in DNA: TGTGCCAGCAGCGCCGCGGGACGCAAAAACATTCAGTACTTC.

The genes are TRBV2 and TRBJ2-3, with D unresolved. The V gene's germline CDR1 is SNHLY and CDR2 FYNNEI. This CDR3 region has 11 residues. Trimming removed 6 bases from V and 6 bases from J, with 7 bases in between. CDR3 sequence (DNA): TGTGCCAGCAGGGTTATGGATACGCAGTATTTT. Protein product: CASRVMDTQYF.

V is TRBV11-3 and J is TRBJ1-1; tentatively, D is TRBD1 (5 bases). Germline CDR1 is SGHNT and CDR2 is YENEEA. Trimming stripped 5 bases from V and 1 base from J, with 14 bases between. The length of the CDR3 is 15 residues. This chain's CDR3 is CASSPRVAGNTEAFF. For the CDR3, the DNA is TGTGCCAGCAGCCCCAGGGTTGCGGGGAACACTGAAGCTTTCTTT.

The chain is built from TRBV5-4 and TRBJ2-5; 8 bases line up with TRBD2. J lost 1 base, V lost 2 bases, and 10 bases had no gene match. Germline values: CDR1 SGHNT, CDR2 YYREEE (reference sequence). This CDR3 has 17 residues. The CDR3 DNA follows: TGTGCCAGCAGCTTCTCTTTGGGGCTAGCGGGCCAAGAGACCCAGTACTTC. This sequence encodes CASSFSLGLAGQETQYF.

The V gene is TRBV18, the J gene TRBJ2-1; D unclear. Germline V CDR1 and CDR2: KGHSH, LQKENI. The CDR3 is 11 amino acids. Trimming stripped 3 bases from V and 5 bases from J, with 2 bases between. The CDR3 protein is CASSPNNEQFF. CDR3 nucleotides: TGTGCCAGCTCACCCAACAATGAGCAGTTCTTC.

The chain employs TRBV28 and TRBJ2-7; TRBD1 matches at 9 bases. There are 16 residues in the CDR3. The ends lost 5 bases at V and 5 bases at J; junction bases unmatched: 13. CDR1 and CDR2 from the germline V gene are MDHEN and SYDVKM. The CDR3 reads CASSNRGSDRGHEQYF. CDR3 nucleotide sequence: TGTGCCAGCAGTAATCGCGGATCGGACAGGGGACACGAGCAGTACTTC. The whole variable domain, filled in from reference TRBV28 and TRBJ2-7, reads DVKVTQSSRYLVKRTGEKVFLECVQDMDHENMFWYRQDPGLGLRLIYFSYDVKMKEKGDIPEGYSVSREKKERFSLILESASTNQTSMYLCASSNRGSDRGHEQYFGPGTRLTVT.

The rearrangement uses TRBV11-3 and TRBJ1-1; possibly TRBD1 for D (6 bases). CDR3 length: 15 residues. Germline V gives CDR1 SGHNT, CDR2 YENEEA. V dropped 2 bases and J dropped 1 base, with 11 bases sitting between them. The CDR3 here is CASSLLGQWNTEAFF. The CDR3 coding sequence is TGTGCCAGCAGCTTATTAGGACAGTGGAACACTGAAGCTTTCTTT.

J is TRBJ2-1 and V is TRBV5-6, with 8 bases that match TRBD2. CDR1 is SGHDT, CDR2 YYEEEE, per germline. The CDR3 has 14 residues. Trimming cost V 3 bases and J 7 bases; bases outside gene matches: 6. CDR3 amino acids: CASSWGLEGNEQFF. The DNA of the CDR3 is TGTGCCAGCAGCTGGGGACTAGAAGGTAATGAGCAGTTCTTC.

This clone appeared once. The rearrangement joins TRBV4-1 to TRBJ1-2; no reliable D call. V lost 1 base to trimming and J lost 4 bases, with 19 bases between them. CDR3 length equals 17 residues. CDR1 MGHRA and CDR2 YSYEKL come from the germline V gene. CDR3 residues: CASSQGPARGPSYGYTF. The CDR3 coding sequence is TGCGCCAGCAGCCAAGGGCCCGCCCGAGGACCAAGCTATGGCTACACCTTC.

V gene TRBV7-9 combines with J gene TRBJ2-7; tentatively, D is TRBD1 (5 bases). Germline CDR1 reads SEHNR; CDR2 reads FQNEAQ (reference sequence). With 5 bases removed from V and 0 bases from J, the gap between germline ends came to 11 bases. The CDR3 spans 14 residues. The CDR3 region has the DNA TGTGCCAGCAGCCCGGCAGGGCCCTCCTACGAGCAGTACTTC. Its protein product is CASSPAGPSYEQYF.

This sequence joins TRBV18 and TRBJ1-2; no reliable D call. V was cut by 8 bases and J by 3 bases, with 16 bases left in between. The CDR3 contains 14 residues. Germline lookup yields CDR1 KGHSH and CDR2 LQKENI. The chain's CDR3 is CASLAFGADYGYTF. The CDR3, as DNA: TGTGCCAGCCTCGCCTTCGGTGCTGACTATGGCTACACCTTC.